The 19 T cell receptor beta chains given below trace back to one sample, sequenced in a study of shared clonotypes between healthy human individuals. Here immunoSEQ multiplex PCR was the method, and the copy in TCRdb shows in-frame clones only, minus some. The sample consists of some 450,000 clones, approximately 71% of them appearing once. Sequencing was done on a sample of PBMCs. The source of these receptors is a woman in her thirties or forties in good health. Some clones in this sample may be carry-over from other donors' samples.

CDR3 bases: TGTGCCAGCAGAACCGGGACAGGGTCCCACAATGAGCAGTTCTTC. The encoded protein is CASRTGTGSHNEQFF. This chain joins TRBV7-9 and TRBJ2-1, with 9 bases aligning to TRBD1. The germline V gene encodes CDR1 SEHNR and CDR2 FQNEAQ (reference sequence). Trimming cost V 6 bases and J 5 bases; bases outside gene matches: 8. The CDR3 has 15 residues. The variable domain in full, with the rest retrieved from reference TRBV7-9 and TRBJ2-1, is DTGVSQNPRHKITKRGQNVTFRCDPISEHNRLYWYRQTLGQGPEFLTYFQNEAQLEKSRLLSDRFSAERPKGSFSTLEIQRTEQGDSAMYLCASRTGTGSHNEQFFGPGTRLTVL.

As regards this clone: At one end, the junction sequence differs from germline, possibly due to a read error. This chain uses TRBV28 with TRBJ1-2; 7 bases fit TRBD1. The CDR3 is made up of 14 amino acids. Germline V gene lookup returns CDR1 MDHEN and CDR2 SYDVKM. The CDR3 protein is CASRSTGENYGYAF. In nucleotides, the CDR3 is TGTGCCAGCAGGTCTACAGGGGAAAACTATGGCTACGCCTTC.

This CDR3 reads CASSLFPRGLSGELFF. As DNA, the CDR3 is TGTGCCAGCAGCTTATTCCCCAGGGGATTGAGCGGGGAGCTGTTTTTT. The chain has TRBV7-3 and TRBJ2-2; D might be TRBD1 (6 bases). The CDR3 covers 16 residues. The germline gives CDR1 SGHTA, CDR2 FQGTGA. Trimming removed 2 bases from V and 7 bases from J, with 17 bases in between. The whole variable domain, filled in from reference TRBV7-3 and TRBJ2-2, reads GAGVSQTPSNKVTEKGKYVELRCDPISGHTALYWYRQSLGQGPEFLIYFQGTGAADDSGLPNDRFFAVRPEGSVSTLKIQRTERGDSAVYLCASSLFPRGLSGELFFGEGSRLTVL.

The rearrangement uses TRBV27 and TRBJ1-2; D unresolved. Trimming removed 7 bases at V and 12 bases at J, with 9 bases between. In germline, CDR1 is MNHEY, CDR2 SMNVEV (reference sequence). This CDR3 has 9 residues. The CDR3 reads CASTAADTF. The CDR3 coding sequence is TGTGCCAGCACAGCAGCGGACACCTTC.

This clone appeared many times. Distinct nucleotide sequences in the sample also encode this CDR3. The genes are TRBV4-2 and TRBJ2-7; 14 nucleotides agree with TRBD2. CDR1 and CDR2 from the germline V gene are LGHNA and YNFKEQ. J gave up 6 bases and V 3 bases, and 10 bases lay outside the gene matches. The CDR3 spans 17 residues. This chain's CDR3 is CASSQFGTSGSPREQYF. The CDR3 coding sequence is TGTGCCAGCAGCCAGTTCGGGACTAGCGGGAGTCCTCGCGAGCAGTACTTC.

This chain connects TRBV30 to TRBJ2-2; 7 positions agree with TRBD2. This CDR3 has 16 amino acids. Germline V CDR1 and CDR2: GTSNPN, SVGIG (reference sequence). After removal of 0 bases from V and 5 bases from J, the junction contained 9 bases not matched to a gene. The CDR3 loop reads CAWSVGVLAATGELFF. CDR3 nucleotide sequence: TGTGCCTGGAGTGTGGGGGTTCTAGCGGCTACCGGGGAGCTGTTTTTT. Variable domain in full (rest from reference TRBV30 and TRBJ2-2): SQTIHQWPATLVQPVGSPLSLECTVEGTSNPNLYWYRQAAGRGLQLLFYSVGIGQISSEVPQNLSASRPQDRQFILSSKKLLLSDSGFYLCAWSVGVLAATGELFFGEGSRLTVL.

Only a few counts were recorded for this clone. A read error may account for a junction end that differs from germline. V gene TRBV18 combines with J gene TRBJ2-1; tentatively, D is TRBD2 (5 bases). Germline V gene data show CDR1 as KGHSH and CDR2 as LQKENI. The CDR3 consists of 16 residues. CDR3 sequence: CASSPRASGLGDEQLF. The DNA for the CDR3 is TGTGCCAGCTCACCAAGGGCAAGCGGATTGGGCGATGAGCAGCTCTTC.

The chain recombines TRBV7-9 with TRBJ2-1, with D tentatively TRBD1 or TRBD2 (6 bases each). The CDR3 totals 17 residues. Germline V gives CDR1 SEHNR, CDR2 FQNEAQ (reference sequence). Trimming pared 2 bases from V and 2 bases from J, leaving 16 bases between. CDR3 nucleotide sequence: TGTGCCAGCAGCTTATGGTCGGGGGCGGGTGCCTACAATGAGCAGTTCTTC. This translates into CASSLWSGAGAYNEQFF.

As concerns this clone: Different DNA sequences within this sample yield the same CDR3. The chain employs TRBV28 and TRBJ1-3; D is unclear. This CDR3 has 11 residues. The V gene lost 2 bases and the J gene lost 4 bases, with 0 bases spanning the gap. Looked up from germline, CDR1 is MDHEN and CDR2 is SYDVKM. Here the CDR3 DNA reads TGTGCCAGCAGTTTAGGAAACACCATATATTTT. This encodes CASSLGNTIYF.

The chain employs TRBV7-2 and TRBJ1-5; D unresolved. There are 16 residues in the CDR3. CDR1 and CDR2 from the germline V gene are SGHTA and FQGNSA. The V and J ends lost 5 bases and 1 base respectively, with 15 bases between them. The CDR3 loop is CASSTRPPGSNQPQHF. DNA for the CDR3: TGTGCCAGCAGCACCCGACCGCCAGGCAGCAATCAGCCCCAGCATTTT.

V is TRBV6-4 and J is TRBJ2-7, with D uncertain. The germline gives CDR1 MRHNA, CDR2 SNTAGT. CDR3 length equals 15 residues. V was shortened by 4 bases and J by 1 base, with 14 bases between the two germline ends. The CDR3 protein is CASSGIRSRSYEQYF. The CDR3 nucleotides are TGTGCCAGCAGTGGCATCAGGAGTCGGTCCTACGAGCAGTACTTC.

This chain links TRBV9 with TRBJ2-1; no definite D call. This CDR3 is 14 amino acids long. Trimming removed 4 bases at V and 0 bases at J, with 8 bases between. CDR1 and CDR2 from the germline V gene are SGDLS and YYNGEE. For the CDR3, the DNA is TGTGCCAGCAGCATATCTAGCTCCTACAATGAGCAGTTCTTC. Translated, it gives CASSISSSYNEQFF.

The V call is TRBV10-3, the J call TRBJ2-7; 8 positions match TRBD1. The CDR3 has 14 residues. Germline V lookup: CDR1 ENHRY, CDR2 SYGVKD. After removal of 4 bases from V and 0 bases from J, the junction contained 2 bases not matched to a gene. The CDR3 region is CAISGQGTSYEQYF. CDR3 bases: TGTGCCATCAGTGGACAGGGGACCTCCTACGAGCAGTACTTC.

This clone was counted at least ten times. The sample has other DNA sequences that encode this CDR3 too. CDR3 amino acids: CASSFLAATYEQYF. Written as DNA, the CDR3 is TGTGCCAGCAGTTTCCTAGCGGCAACCTACGAGCAGTACTTC. This chain connects TRBV28 to TRBJ2-7, with 7 bases matching TRBD2. Germline CDR1 and CDR2: MDHEN and SYDVKM. The CDR3 is 14 amino acids. The ends lost 3 bases at V and 2 bases at J; junction bases unmatched: 4.

This clone was observed a single time. The chain has TRBV2 and TRBJ2-7; D not resolved. Trimming removed 6 bases from V and 1 base from J, with 10 bases in between. Germline-derived CDR1 and CDR2 are SNHLY and FYNNEI. The CDR3 is 13 amino acids. CDR3 loop: CASRVSRSYEQYF. CDR3 sequence (DNA): TGTGCCAGCAGGGTTTCCAGGTCCTACGAGCAGTACTTC. The variable domain in full, completed from reference TRBV2 and TRBJ2-7, reads EPEVTQTPSHQVTQMGQEVILRCVPISNHLYFYWYRQILGQKVEFLVSFYNNEISEKSEIFDDQFSVERPDGSNFTLKIRSTKLEDSAMYFCASRVSRSYEQYFGPGTRLTVT.

This clone was detected only once. The chain has TRBV18 and TRBJ2-2; D remains ambiguous. The germline CDR1 and CDR2 sequences are KGHSH and LQKENI. V was clipped by 4 bases and J by 6 bases, with 12 bases between them. This CDR3 contains 14 residues. The CDR3 here is CASSRLPASGELFF. The CDR3 nucleotides are TGTGCCAGCTCACGACTTCCAGCTTCCGGGGAGCTGTTTTTT.

Note on this clone: The likely explanation is a read error, given a far larger clone one base away. At the DNA level, this CDR3 is encoded by other sequences in the same sample as well. The chain recombines TRBV4-2 with TRBJ1-1; D possibly corresponds to TRBD1 (6 bases). The CDR3 consists of 14 residues. From germline, CDR1 is LGHNA and CDR2 YNFKEQ. The CDR3 region has the DNA TGTGCCAGCAGTCAAGGCCTGGACAGCCAGGGGGCTTTCTTT. Translating gives CASSQGLDSQGAFF.

Regarding this clone: Just one base apart from a much larger clone, this may be a read error. Additional DNA sequences in this sample encode the identical CDR3. This sequence joins TRBV9 and TRBJ2-7; 14 bases agree with TRBD2. V trimming: 2 bases; J trimming: 3 bases; junction bases outside the gene matches: 1. The CDR3 totals 15 residues. The germline gives CDR1 SGDLS, CDR2 YYNGEE. The CDR3 is CASSVGTSGSYEQYF. The CDR3 coding sequence is TGTGCCAGCAGCGTTGGGACTAGCGGGAGCTACGAGCAGTACTTC.

The genes are TRBV28 and TRBJ2-5; weak D call: TRBD2 (5 bases). CDR3 size: 14 residues. Trimming removed 2 bases at V and 4 bases at J, with 11 bases between. Germline V gives CDR1 MDHEN, CDR2 SYDVKM. Written as DNA, the CDR3 is TGTGCCAGCAGTTTAATTCCTAGCCGAGAGACCCAGTACTTC. Translating gives CASSLIPSRETQYF.